Presented here are 18 T cell receptor beta chains from one specimen sequenced in a study of OX40 agonist ivuxolimab in advanced cancers. Sequencing was performed with immunoSEQ multiplex PCR; in TCRdb, only in-frame clones are kept and a portion is missing. The sample lists approximately 110,000 clones; roughly 92% were seen once. The material sequenced was CD4+ or CD8+ T cells sorted from blood, taken in a trial of the OX40 agonist ivuxolimab. These TCRs come from an adult with an advanced solid tumor such as melanoma, head and neck, liver or kidney cancer.

The chain carries TRBV18 and TRBJ2-1; TRBD1 matches at 12 bases. The CDR3 consists of 16 residues. The germline V gene has CDR1 KGHSH and CDR2 LQKENI. Trimming at V came to 0 bases and at J to 7 bases, leaving 4 bases not matched to a gene. CDR3 region: CASSPPGTGGRNEQFF. As DNA, the CDR3 is TGTGCCAGCTCACCACCCGGGACAGGGGGCAGGAATGAGCAGTTCTTC.

This CDR3 is CASRRTGGTSTDTQYF. CDR3 DNA sequence: TGTGCCAGCAGAAGGACAGGGGGGACTAGCACAGATACGCAGTATTTT. This chain connects TRBV28 to TRBJ2-3; 10 bases are a match to TRBD1. The CDR3 totals 16 residues. V lost 6 bases to trimming and J lost 0 bases; unmatched junction nucleotides: 6. The V gene's germline CDR1 is MDHEN and CDR2 SYDVKM.

The gene calls are TRBV7-2 and TRBJ2-2; TRBD2 agrees at 12 bases. This CDR3 has 16 residues. Losses at the gene ends were 5 bases for V and 4 bases for J; bases not matched to a gene: 5. Germline CDR1 is SGHTA and CDR2 is FQGNSA. The CDR3 sequence is CASSILAGGSTGELFF. The CDR3 nucleotides read TGTGCCAGCAGCATCCTAGCGGGAGGGTCCACCGGGGAGCTGTTTTTT.

This chain joins TRBV9 and TRBJ2-7; TRBD2 aligns across 13 bases. Germline lookup yields CDR1 SGDLS and CDR2 YYNGEE. The V segment lost 0 bases and the J segment 1 base; nucleotides outside the gene matches: 1. This CDR3 has 16 amino acids. The CDR3 DNA follows: TGTGCCAGCAGCGTAGGGACTAGCGGGAGTTCCTACGAGCAGTACTTC. Its translation: CASSVGTSGSSYEQYF.

The chain combines TRBV14 with TRBJ2-5; 7 nucleotides match TRBD2. This CDR3 contains 16 residues. The germline V gene has CDR1 SGHDN and CDR2 FVKESK. Trimming at V came to 0 bases and at J to 1 base, leaving 5 bases not matched to a gene. The CDR3 nucleotides are TGTGCCAGCAGCCAAGAACTAGCGACTGTCCAAGAGACCCAGTACTTC. Protein: CASSQELATVQETQYF.

V is TRBV7-9 and J is TRBJ2-1, with 9 bases fitting TRBD2. CDR3 length: 16 residues. V shed 6 bases, J shed 5 bases, and the junction held 11 bases outside the gene matches. Germline-derived CDR1 and CDR2 are SEHNR and FQNEAQ (reference sequence). The CDR3 protein is CASSPTSGGWDNEQFF. The DNA for the CDR3 is TGTGCCAGCAGTCCGACTAGCGGAGGGTGGGACAATGAGCAGTTCTTC.

This clone appeared a few times. The chain employs TRBV7-9 and TRBJ1-1; D is unresolved. Germline CDR1 reads SEHNR; CDR2 reads FQNEAQ (reference sequence). The CDR3 is 11 amino acids. The V gene lost 1 base and the J gene lost 8 bases, with 5 bases spanning the gap. CDR3 in DNA: TGTGCCAGCAGCTTAGGCTCCGAAGCTTTCTTT. Translation gives CASSLGSEAFF.

This rearrangement joins TRBV15 to TRBJ1-6, with D possibly matching TRBD1 (5 bases). The CDR3 has 13 amino acids. Germline CDR1 LNHNV, CDR2 YYDKDF (reference sequence). V was trimmed by 9 bases and J by 5 bases, leaving 11 bases between them. In DNA, the CDR3 is TGTGCCACAAAAGACAGCAATAATTCACCCCTCCACTTT. This gives the protein CATKDSNNSPLHF.

This chain links TRBV12-5 with TRBJ2-1; 11 bases are a match to TRBD1. CDR1 and CDR2 (germline): LGHNT, FRNRAP. Trimming cost V 5 bases and J 8 bases; bases outside gene matches: 5. There are 14 residues in the CDR3. The CDR3 sequence is CASGHGTGGYEQFF. Written as DNA, the CDR3 is TGTGCTAGTGGTCACGGGACAGGGGGGTATGAGCAGTTCTTC.

This clone was counted a single time. This rearrangement joins TRBV18 to TRBJ2-3, with 9 bases lining up with TRBD2. With V trimmed by 1 base and J by 5 bases, 10 bases remained unmatched. Looked up from germline, CDR1 is KGHSH and CDR2 is LQKENI. CDR3 size: 17 residues. CDR3 sequence reads: CASSPQEIAGAGDTQYF. The CDR3 bases are TGTGCCAGCTCACCACAAGAAATAGCGGGAGCCGGAGATACGCAGTATTTT.

Only one count was recorded for this clone. This chain uses TRBV28 with TRBJ2-6; tentatively, D is TRBD2 (6 bases). The V gene's germline CDR1 is MDHEN and CDR2 SYDVKM. The CDR3 runs 16 residues. V lost 1 base and J lost 2, with 9 bases in between. DNA of the CDR3: TGTGCCAGCAGTTTATCGTGGAGGGCTGGGGCCAACGTCCTGACTTTC. Amino acids: CASSLSWRAGANVLTF.

The V and J genes are TRBV7-3 and TRBJ1-1, with 7 bases lining up with TRBD1. CDR1 is SGHTA, CDR2 FQGTGA, per germline. With V trimmed by 5 bases and J by 3 bases, 6 bases remained unmatched. The CDR3 runs 14 residues. CDR3 protein: CASSNGQGDTEAFF. DNA of the CDR3: TGTGCCAGCAGCAACGGCCAGGGGGACACTGAAGCTTTCTTT.

V and J are TRBV4-1 and TRBJ1-4, with 11 bases identical to TRBD1. Germline CDR1 MGHRA, CDR2 YSYEKL. The CDR3 contains 16 residues. V was pared by 0 bases and J by 5 bases, with 2 bases of the junction left unmatched. The CDR3 bases are TGCGCCAGCAGCCAAGAAGGGACAGGGGGGAATGAAAAACTGTTTTTT. Protein: CASSQEGTGGNEKLFF.

The V and J genes are TRBV7-3 and TRBJ1-6; D perhaps matches TRBD1 (5 bases). V lost 5 bases, J lost 1 base, and 12 bases lay in between. The CDR3 is 16 residues long. Germline loops: CDR1 SGHTA, CDR2 FQGTGA. The DNA for the CDR3 is TGTGCCAGCAGCGCATCGGGGCGTTCCTATAATTCACCCCTCCACTTT. Translated: CASSASGRSYNSPLHF.

This chain connects TRBV18 to TRBJ2-7, with TRBD2 matching 10 bases. Germline CDR1 is KGHSH and CDR2 is LQKENI. This CDR3 region has 17 residues. The junction had 14 bases not matched to a gene; V was cut back by 3 bases and J by 6 bases. The chain's CDR3 is CASSPRLALAGESEQYF. CDR3 sequence (DNA): TGTGCCAGCTCACCTCGGCTTGCCCTAGCGGGAGAGAGCGAGCAGTACTTC. Full variable domain (outside the CDR3, taken from reference TRBV18 and TRBJ2-7): NAGVMQNPRHLVRRRGQEARLRCSPMKGHSHVYWYRQLPEEGLKFMVYLQKENIIDESGMPKERFSAEFPKEGPSILRIQQVVRGDSAAYFCASSPRLALAGESEQYFGPGTRLTVT.

V usage is TRBV21-1 and J usage is TRBJ2-5; no DNA check was done on the table's D call, TRBD2. TRBV21-1 is a known pseudogene. The CDR3 has 15 amino acids. The CDR3 DNA sequence: TGTGCCAGCAGCAAATCGGGAGGAGGGACGGAGACCCAGTACTTC. Protein: CASSKSGGGTETQYF.

The rearrangement uses TRBV19 and TRBJ2-3; D is uncertain. The length of the CDR3 is 12 residues. CDR1 LNHDA and CDR2 SQIVND come from the germline V gene (reference sequence). Trimming took off 6 bases at V and 2 bases at J, with 6 bases between the two ends. The CDR3 reads CASRANTDTQYF. In DNA, the CDR3 is TGTGCCAGTAGGGCTAACACAGATACGCAGTATTTT.

V gene TRBV15 combines with J gene TRBJ2-5; perhaps TRBD1 as D (6 bases). The germline V gene has CDR1 LNHNV and CDR2 YYDKDF (reference sequence). The ends were cut back, 2 bases at V and 1 base at J, with 11 bases in the middle. The CDR3 spans 15 residues. CDR3 DNA sequence: TGTGCCACCAGCAGATGGGTGGACAGCCAAGAGACCCAGTACTTC. Its protein product is CATSRWVDSQETQYF.